Shown below are 25 T cell receptor beta chains from a single sample sequenced in a study of blood T cell repertoires in COVID-19 (dated by TCRdb to 2020 to 2021). The protocol used for the library was the immunoSEQ multiplex PCR assay. Imported from immuneACCESS, the table was reduced by TCRdb to in-frame sequences with V and J called. These copies leave out some clones; in studies compared against another copy, an unresolved V gene accounts for under half, and the cause of the remainder is not known. The sample contains 270,000 or so clones, less than 85% of them found a single time. The leading ten clones occupy roughly 1.6% of the sample. What was sequenced was peripheral blood. Receptor source: a human donor with COVID-19, enrolled during active disease. The donor label of this sample is uncertain.

This clone was counted once. The chain has TRBV3-1 (or the pseudogene TRBV3-2) and TRBJ2-7; no reliable D call. Trimming pared 1 base from V and 3 bases from J, leaving 4 bases between. Germline CDR1 and CDR2: LGHDT and YNNKEL (reference sequence). The CDR3 contains 12 residues. In nucleotides, the CDR3 is TGTGCCAGCAGCCAAGGACTCTACGAGCAGTACTTC. Protein product: CASSQGLYEQYF.

J is TRBJ2-5 and V is TRBV11-3, with 9 bases identical to TRBD1. The CDR3 length is 15 residues. The trim removed 2 bases at V and 5 bases at J, leaving 6 bases unmatched. CDR1 SGHNT and CDR2 YENEEA come from the germline V gene. The CDR3 here is CASSLRDRVGETQYF. CDR3 bases: TGTGCCAGCAGCTTACGGGACAGGGTTGGGGAGACCCAGTACTTC. Supplemented by reference TRBV11-3 and TRBJ2-5, the full variable domain reads EAGVVQSPRYKIIEKKQPVAFWCNPISGHNTLYWYLQNLGQGPELLIRYENEEAVDDSQLPKDRFSAERLKGVDSTLKIQPAELGDSAVYLCASSLRDRVGETQYFGPGTRLLVL.

The rearrangement uses TRBV7-3 and TRBJ2-1; 9 bases align to TRBD1. CDR3 size: 15 residues. From germline, CDR1 is SGHTA and CDR2 FQGTGA. The ends lost 4 bases at V and 6 bases at J; junction bases unmatched: 7. CDR3 coding DNA: TGTGCCAGCAGCTCCGGGGGACAGGGTATCAATGAGCAGTTCTTC. This translates into CASSSGGQGINEQFF. The full variable domain, completed using reference TRBV7-3 and TRBJ2-1, is GAGVSQTPSNKVTEKGKYVELRCDPISGHTALYWYRQSLGQGPEFLIYFQGTGAADDSGLPNDRFFAVRPEGSVSTLKIQRTERGDSAVYLCASSSGGQGINEQFFGPGTRLTVL.

The V gene is TRBV5-1, the J gene TRBJ2-7; 10 bases agree with TRBD2. V lost 3 bases, J lost 4 bases, and 7 bases stayed unmatched. This CDR3 region has 15 residues. Germline CDR1 is SGHRS and CDR2 is YFSETQ. The CDR3 DNA reads TGCGCCAGCAGCTCCGTAGCGGGAGGAGGGTACGAGCAGTACTTC. Encoded protein: CASSSVAGGGYEQYF.

J is TRBJ2-3 and V is TRBV29-1; 7 bases agree with TRBD1. The V segment lost 4 bases and the J segment 5 bases; nucleotides outside the gene matches: 3. Per the germline V gene, CDR1 is SQVTM and CDR2 is ANQGSEA. The CDR3 is 12 amino acids. CDR3 sequence (DNA): TGCAGCGTTGGGACAGGTCAAGATACGCAGTATTTT. Translating gives CSVGTGQDTQYF.

This clone was counted between two and nine times. The rearrangement links TRBV7-2 to TRBJ1-3; D not certain. V lost 1 base, J lost 4 bases, and 5 bases lay in between. CDR3 length: 13 amino acids. Germline loops: CDR1 SGHTA, CDR2 FQGNSA. The CDR3 DNA reads as TGTGCCAGCAGCTTAGACAGAGGAAACACCATATATTTT. Its translation is CASSLDRGNTIYF. The whole variable domain, remainder taken from reference TRBV7-2 and TRBJ1-3, is GAGVSQSPSNKVTEKGKDVELRCDPISGHTALYWYRQSLGQGLEFLIYFQGNSAPDKSGLPSDRFSAERTGGSVSTLTIQRTQQEDSAVYLCASSLDRGNTIYFGEGSWLTVV.

The genes are TRBV7-3 and TRBJ2-1; 8 bases agree with TRBD2. The ends lost 5 bases at V and 5 bases at J; junction bases unmatched: 14. This CDR3 contains 17 residues. CDR1 is SGHTA and CDR2 is FQGTGA in the germline V gene. This CDR3 reads CASSPGVAGIRDNEQFF. CDR3 sequence (DNA): TGTGCCAGCAGCCCGGGGGTAGCGGGAATAAGAGACAATGAGCAGTTCTTC.

The CDR3 coding sequence is TGTGCCAGCAGCTTAGGTCTAGCGGGAGAATACGAGCAGTACTTC. Protein product: CASSLGLAGEYEQYF. The rearrangement uses TRBV11-2 and TRBJ2-7; 10 bases are a match to TRBD2. Germline V gene lookup returns CDR1 SGHAT and CDR2 FQNNGV. V lost 1 base and J lost 4; bases outside the gene matches: 4. The length of the CDR3 is 15 residues. The whole variable domain, filled in from reference TRBV11-2 and TRBJ2-7, reads EAGVAQSPRYKIIEKRQSVAFWCNPISGHATLYWYQQILGQGPKLLIQFQNNGVVDDSQLPKDRFSAERLKGVDSTLKIQPAKLEDSAVYLCASSLGLAGEYEQYFGPGTRLTVT.

The V and J genes are TRBV28 and TRBJ1-2; TRBD1 agrees at 8 bases. Looked up from germline, CDR1 is MDHEN and CDR2 is SYDVKM. The V and J ends lost 2 bases and 0 bases, in that order; junction bases with no gene match: 2. The CDR3 has 15 residues. The CDR3 loop is CASSLVRGPNYGYTF. The CDR3 coding sequence is TGTGCCAGCAGTTTAGTCAGGGGGCCTAACTATGGCTACACCTTC.

The chain combines TRBV7-2 with TRBJ2-3; no firm D call. The CDR3 covers 15 residues. CDR1 SGHTA and CDR2 FQGNSA come from the germline V gene. The V end was cut by 1 base, the J end by 6 bases, with 14 bases between. The CDR3 loop is CASSLVAGGTDTQYF. The CDR3 bases are TGTGCCAGCAGCTTAGTGGCAGGTGGAACGGATACGCAGTATTTT. Full variable domain (rest looked up from reference TRBV7-2 and TRBJ2-3): GAGVSQSPSNKVTEKGKDVELRCDPISGHTALYWYRQSLGQGLEFLIYFQGNSAPDKSGLPSDRFSAERTGGSVSTLTIQRTQQEDSAVYLCASSLVAGGTDTQYFGPGTRLTVL.

This clone was recorded once. The rearrangement joins TRBV5-4 to TRBJ1-3, with D tentatively TRBD1 (6 bases). This CDR3 spans 16 amino acids. Trimming removed 3 bases at V and 1 base at J, with 14 bases between. Germline assignment: CDR1 SGHNT and CDR2 YYREEE (reference sequence). The CDR3 loop reads CASSSGTFRSGNTIYF. CDR3 DNA: TGTGCCAGCAGCTCCGGGACATTTCGTTCTGGAAACACCATATATTTT.

J is TRBJ1-1 and V is TRBV9; unclear D gene. The CDR3 consists of 13 residues. Trimming took 4 bases from V and 9 from J, leaving 16 bases between them. CDR1 and CDR2 (germline): SGDLS, YYNGEE. The CDR3 bases are TGTGCCAGCAGCCCGAGGACTCTGACTCAAGCTTTCTTT. Encoded protein: CASSPRTLTQAFF.

This chain links TRBV4-1 with TRBJ2-2, with D hard to call. CDR3 length: 11 residues. The V end was cut by 7 bases, the J end by 7 bases, with 7 bases between. The germline gives CDR1 MGHRA, CDR2 YSYEKL. CDR3 sequence (DNA): TGCGCCAGCATGTTTCACGGGGAGCTGTTTTTT. Amino acids: CASMFHGELFF.

CDR3 loop: CASGGGGLGNEQFF. The CDR3 nucleotides read TGTGCCAGCGGGGGAGGCGGCCTTGGGAATGAGCAGTTCTTC. The V gene is TRBV6-1, the J gene TRBJ2-1; tentative D call: TRBD2 (6 bases). The CDR3 extends over 14 amino acids. Germline V gene lookup returns CDR1 MNHNS and CDR2 SASEGT. V shed 8 bases and J shed 7 bases, with 18 bases lying between them.

The gene calls are TRBV20-1 and TRBJ2-5; D is unclear. CDR1 is DFQATT, CDR2 SNEGSKA, per germline (reference sequence). Trimming cost V 3 bases and J 1 base, with 6 bases left between them. This CDR3 is built from 12 residues. The CDR3: CSASRSQETQYF. CDR3 DNA sequence: TGCAGTGCTAGTCGCAGCCAAGAGACCCAGTACTTC.

The genes are TRBV6-1 and TRBJ2-1, with 7 bases fitting TRBD2. Germline V gene data show CDR1 as MNHNS and CDR2 as SASEGT. This CDR3 contains 13 residues. V dropped 4 bases and J dropped 10; count of bases not matched to a gene: 7. CDR3 coding DNA: TGTGCCAGCAGTGGGACTAGTCAAGGGGAGCAGTTCTTC. It codes for CASSGTSQGEQFF.

The chain combines TRBV5-4 with TRBJ2-5, with TRBD1 identical over 7 bases. V lost 3 bases, J lost 4 bases, and 6 bases stayed unmatched. The CDR3 sequence is 14 residues long. Germline V gene lookup returns CDR1 SGHNT and CDR2 YYREEE (reference sequence). The CDR3 here is CASSSTGLAETQYF. For the CDR3, the DNA is TGTGCCAGCAGCTCGACAGGGCTCGCAGAGACCCAGTACTTC.

The CDR3: CASSLVVRGGNQPQHF. The CDR3 DNA is TGTGCCAGCAGCTTAGTGGTCAGGGGAGGCAATCAGCCCCAGCATTTT. The chain links TRBV7-8 to TRBJ1-5; D may be TRBD1 (6 bases). Germline CDR1 and CDR2: SGHVS and FQNEAQ. The germline V and J ends were trimmed by 1 base and 2 bases, with 12 bases remaining between them. This CDR3 spans 16 amino acids.

The chain couples TRBV7-8 to TRBJ1-5, with 8 bases identical to TRBD1. Germline CDR1 is SGHVS and CDR2 is FQNEAQ. The CDR3 sequence is 14 residues long. V shed 5 bases, J shed 6 bases, and the junction held 6 bases outside the gene matches. The CDR3 is CASSLPGTGQPQHF. CDR3 bases: TGTGCCAGCAGCCTACCCGGGACAGGTCAGCCCCAGCATTTT.

The chain is built from TRBV6-5 and TRBJ1-5; D gene unclear. Germline V gene sequence: CDR1 MNHEY, CDR2 SVGAGI. CDR3 length: 15 residues. V lost 4 bases, J lost 2 bases, and 12 bases lay in between. The DNA for the CDR3 is TGTGCCAGCAGTTTAGACCTCGCGGGCAATCAGCCCCAGCATTTT. Protein: CASSLDLAGNQPQHF.

The J gene is TRBJ2-7, the V gene TRBV19, with D perhaps TRBD2 (5 bases). The length of the CDR3 is 15 residues. The germline CDR1 and CDR2 sequences are LNHDA and SQIVND (reference sequence). The germline V and J ends were trimmed by 4 bases and 3 bases, with 16 bases remaining between them. Here the CDR3 reads CASSTSPASGYEQYF. DNA for the CDR3: TGTGCCAGTAGTACTAGCCCAGCCTCAGGCTACGAGCAGTACTTC.

The V call is TRBV30, the J call TRBJ1-2, with 12 nucleotides matching TRBD1. The CDR3 extends over 15 amino acids. Germline V lookup: CDR1 GTSNPN, CDR2 SVGIG (reference sequence). V lost 1 base and J lost 7; bases outside the gene matches: 7. CDR3 in amino acids: CAWSEGTGGAFGYTF. CDR3 coding DNA: TGTGCCTGGAGTGAAGGGACAGGGGGCGCGTTTGGCTACACCTTC.

V gene TRBV19 combines with J gene TRBJ1-2, with D unclear. From germline, CDR1 is LNHDA and CDR2 SQIVND (reference sequence). This CDR3 spans 15 amino acids. Trimming removed 5 bases from V and 6 bases from J, with 19 bases in between. The CDR3: CASSQARMASDGYTF. As DNA, the CDR3 is TGTGCCAGTAGTCAGGCACGGATGGCGTCGGATGGCTACACCTTC.

Details on this clone: Its ends do not fully match the called genes, so a read error is possible. This chain uses TRBV2 with TRBJ1-5; 8 bases map to TRBD1. Germline loops: CDR1 SNHLY, CDR2 FYNNEI. This CDR3 is 17 amino acids long. The CDR3 coding sequence is TGTGCCAGCAGCGAAGCGTGGGACAGGAGCCCGAATCAGCCCCAGCATTTT. This gives the protein CASSEAWDRSPNQPQHF.

The chain has TRBV6-5 and TRBJ1-6; D remains unclear. CDR1 and CDR2 (germline): MNHEY, SVGAGI. V was clipped by 7 bases and J by 6 bases, with 10 bases between them. The CDR3 has 13 residues. CDR3 in amino acids: CASKLEPNSPLHF. CDR3 bases: TGTGCCAGCAAACTTGAGCCTAATTCACCCCTCCACTTT.